Listed below are T cell receptor beta chains from one sample, sequenced in a study of blood T cells in healthy people across ages. TCRdb independently ran MiXCR on the 5' RACE reads; one entry per CDR3 protein. The sample yields under 1,100,000 distinct CDR3 sequences, around 25% seen once. Separately, the same data were catalogued under a study of T cells of mothers and their children.

Sequencing input: blood. These receptors were collected from a girl aged 2 to 10 in good health. CDR3s leave out the opening cysteine and the closing phenylalanine or tryptophan.

J gene: TRBJ2-5
V gene: TRBV6-2/TRBV6-3
CDR3 length: 12
CDR3 protein: ASSRWDFSYERY

J gene: TRBJ1-1
V gene: TRBV27
CDR3 length: 11
CDR3 protein: ASSLQTLGEAF

J gene: TRBJ2-5
V gene: TRBV20-1
CDR3 length: 11
CDR3 protein: SADNDRVKTQY

J gene: TRBJ2-3
V gene: TRBV20-1
CDR3 length: 12
CDR3 protein: SARATSSTDTQY

J gene: TRBJ1-1
V gene: TRBV6-2/TRBV6-3
CDR3 length: 12
CDR3 protein: ASSSPGWVTEAF

J gene: TRBJ2-5
V gene: TRBV7-9
CDR3 length: 12
CDR3 protein: ASSFPTRGETQY

J gene: TRBJ2-4
V gene: TRBV6-1
CDR3 length: 14
CDR3 protein: ASRITGLSPKNIQY

J gene: TRBJ1-2
V gene: TRBV12-5
CDR3 length: 14
CDR3 protein: ASGLTSGQGIYGYT

J gene: TRBJ1-4
V gene: TRBV14
CDR3 length: 15
CDR3 protein: ASSQDLPGQGSFKLF

J gene: TRBJ1-1
V gene: TRBV5-1
CDR3 length: 12
CDR3 protein: ASSPTGGNTEAF